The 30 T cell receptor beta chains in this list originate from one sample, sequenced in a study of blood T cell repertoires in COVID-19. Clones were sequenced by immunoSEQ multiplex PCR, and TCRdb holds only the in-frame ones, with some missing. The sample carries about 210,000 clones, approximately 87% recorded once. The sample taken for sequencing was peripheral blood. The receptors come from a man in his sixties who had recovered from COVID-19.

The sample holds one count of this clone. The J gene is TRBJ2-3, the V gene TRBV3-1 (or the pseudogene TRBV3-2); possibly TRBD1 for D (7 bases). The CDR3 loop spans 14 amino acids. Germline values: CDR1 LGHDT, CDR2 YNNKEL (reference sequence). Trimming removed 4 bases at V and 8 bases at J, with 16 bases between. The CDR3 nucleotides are TGTGCCAGCAGCCCAGGGGGGCGGCACGGTACGCAGTATTTT. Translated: CASSPGGRHGTQYF.

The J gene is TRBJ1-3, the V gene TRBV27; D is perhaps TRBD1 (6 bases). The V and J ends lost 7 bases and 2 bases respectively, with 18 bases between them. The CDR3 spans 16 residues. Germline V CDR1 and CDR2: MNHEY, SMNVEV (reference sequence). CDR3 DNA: TGTGCCAGCAAACCATTAACAGGGAAGGCTGGAAACACCATATATTTT. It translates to CASKPLTGKAGNTIYF.

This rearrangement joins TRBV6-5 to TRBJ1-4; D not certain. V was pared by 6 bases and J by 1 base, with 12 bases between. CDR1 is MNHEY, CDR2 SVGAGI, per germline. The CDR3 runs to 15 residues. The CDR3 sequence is CASSADGGTNEKLFF. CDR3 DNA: TGTGCCAGCAGCGCTGATGGAGGAACTAATGAAAAACTGTTTTTT.

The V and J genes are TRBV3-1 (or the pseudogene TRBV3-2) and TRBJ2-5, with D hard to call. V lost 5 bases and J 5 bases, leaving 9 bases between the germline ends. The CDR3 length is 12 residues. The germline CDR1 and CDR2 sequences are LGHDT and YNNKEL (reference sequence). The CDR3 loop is CASSFLEETQYF. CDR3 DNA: TGTGCCAGCAGCTTCCTTGAGGAGACCCAGTACTTC.

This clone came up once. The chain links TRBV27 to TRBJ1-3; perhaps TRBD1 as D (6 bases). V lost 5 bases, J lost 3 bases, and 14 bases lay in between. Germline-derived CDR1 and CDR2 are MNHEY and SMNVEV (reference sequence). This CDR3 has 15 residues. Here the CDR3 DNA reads TGTGCCAGCAGTCCGTTACAGGGTTATGGAAACACCATATATTTT. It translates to CASSPLQGYGNTIYF.

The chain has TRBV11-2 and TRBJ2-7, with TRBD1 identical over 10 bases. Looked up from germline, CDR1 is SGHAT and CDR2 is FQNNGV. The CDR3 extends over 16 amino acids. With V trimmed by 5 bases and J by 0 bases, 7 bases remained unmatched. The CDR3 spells CASSRGQGTLSYEQYF. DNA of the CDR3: TGTGCCAGCAGCCGGGGACAGGGGACCCTCTCCTACGAGCAGTACTTC.

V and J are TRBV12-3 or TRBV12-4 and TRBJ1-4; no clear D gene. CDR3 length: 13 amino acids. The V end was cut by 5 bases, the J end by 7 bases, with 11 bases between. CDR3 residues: CASSPRSVEKLFF. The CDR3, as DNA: TGTGCCAGCAGTCCGAGGAGTGTTGAAAAACTGTTTTTT.

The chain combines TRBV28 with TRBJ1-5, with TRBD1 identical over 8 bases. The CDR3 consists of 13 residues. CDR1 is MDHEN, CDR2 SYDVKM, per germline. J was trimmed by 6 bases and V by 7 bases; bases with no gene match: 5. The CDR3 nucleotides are TGTGCCAGCATGGACAGGGCGCGTCAGCCCCAGCATTTT. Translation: CASMDRARQPQHF.

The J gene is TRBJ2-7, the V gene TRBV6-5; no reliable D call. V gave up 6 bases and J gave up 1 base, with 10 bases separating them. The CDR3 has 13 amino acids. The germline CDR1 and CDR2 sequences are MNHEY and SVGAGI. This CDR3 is CASRENPSYEQYF. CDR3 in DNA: TGTGCCAGCAGGGAGAATCCTTCCTACGAGCAGTACTTC.

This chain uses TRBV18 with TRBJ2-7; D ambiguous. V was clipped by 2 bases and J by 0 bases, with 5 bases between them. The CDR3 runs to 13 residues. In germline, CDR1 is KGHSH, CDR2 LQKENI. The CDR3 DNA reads TGTGCCAGCTCACCAGGCAGCTCCTACGAGCAGTACTTC. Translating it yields CASSPGSSYEQYF. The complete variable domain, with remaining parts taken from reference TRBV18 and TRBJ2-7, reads NAGVMQNPRHLVRRRGQEARLRCSPMKGHSHVYWYRQLPEEGLKFMVYLQKENIIDESGMPKERFSAEFPKEGPSILRIQQVVRGDSAAYFCASSPGSSYEQYFGPGTRLTVT.

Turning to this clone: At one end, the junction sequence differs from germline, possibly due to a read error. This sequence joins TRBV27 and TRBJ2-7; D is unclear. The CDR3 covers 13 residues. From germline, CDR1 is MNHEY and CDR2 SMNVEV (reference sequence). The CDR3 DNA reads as TGTGCCAGCAGTTTACTGGGCTCCAACGAGCAGTACTTC. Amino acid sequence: CASSLLGSNEQYF.

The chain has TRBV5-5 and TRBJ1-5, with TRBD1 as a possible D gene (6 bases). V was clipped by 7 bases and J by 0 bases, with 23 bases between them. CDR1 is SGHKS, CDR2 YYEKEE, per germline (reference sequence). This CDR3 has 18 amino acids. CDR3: CASARTADYDYSNQPQHF. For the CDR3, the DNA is TGTGCCAGCGCTCGGACAGCCGATTATGACTATAGCAATCAGCCCCAGCATTTT. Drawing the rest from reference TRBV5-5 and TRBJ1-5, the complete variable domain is DAGVTQSPTHLIKTRGQQVTLRCSPISGHKSVSWYQQVLGQGPQFIFQYYEKEERGRGNFPDRFSARQFPNYSSELNVNALLLGDSALYLCASARTADYDYSNQPQHFGDGTRLSIL.

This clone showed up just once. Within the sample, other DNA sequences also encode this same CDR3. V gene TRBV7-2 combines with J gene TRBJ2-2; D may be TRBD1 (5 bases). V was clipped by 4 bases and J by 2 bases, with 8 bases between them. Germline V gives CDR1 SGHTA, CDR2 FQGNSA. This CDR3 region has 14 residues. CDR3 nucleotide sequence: TGTGCCAGCAGCTACCAGGGAAACACCGGGGAGCTGTTTTTT. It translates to CASSYQGNTGELFF.

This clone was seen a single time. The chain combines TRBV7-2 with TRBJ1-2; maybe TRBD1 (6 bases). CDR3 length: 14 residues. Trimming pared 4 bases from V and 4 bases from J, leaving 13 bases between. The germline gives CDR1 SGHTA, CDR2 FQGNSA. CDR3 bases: TGTGCCAGCAGCTACGACAGGCCCGTCTATGGCTACACCTTC. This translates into CASSYDRPVYGYTF.

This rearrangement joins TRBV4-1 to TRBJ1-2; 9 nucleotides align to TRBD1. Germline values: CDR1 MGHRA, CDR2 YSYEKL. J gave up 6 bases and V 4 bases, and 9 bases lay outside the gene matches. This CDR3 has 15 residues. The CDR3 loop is CASSPPGQGAHGYTF. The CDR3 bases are TGCGCCAGCAGCCCTCCGGGACAGGGAGCCCATGGCTACACCTTC.

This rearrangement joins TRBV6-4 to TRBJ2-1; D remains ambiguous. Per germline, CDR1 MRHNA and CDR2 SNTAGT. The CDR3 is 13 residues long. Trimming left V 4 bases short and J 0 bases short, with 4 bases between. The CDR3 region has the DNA TGTGCCAGCAGTGGGAGCTCCTACAATGAGCAGTTCTTC. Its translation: CASSGSSYNEQFF.

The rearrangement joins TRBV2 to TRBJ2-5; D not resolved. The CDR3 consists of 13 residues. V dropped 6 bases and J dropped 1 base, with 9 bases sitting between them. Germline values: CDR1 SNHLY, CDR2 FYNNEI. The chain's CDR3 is CASRGSIQETQYF. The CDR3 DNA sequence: TGTGCCAGCAGGGGCAGCATCCAAGAGACCCAGTACTTC. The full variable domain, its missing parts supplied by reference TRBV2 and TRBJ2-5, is EPEVTQTPSHQVTQMGQEVILRCVPISNHLYFYWYRQILGQKVEFLVSFYNNEISEKSEIFDDQFSVERPDGSNFTLKIRSTKLEDSAMYFCASRGSIQETQYFGPGTRLLVL.

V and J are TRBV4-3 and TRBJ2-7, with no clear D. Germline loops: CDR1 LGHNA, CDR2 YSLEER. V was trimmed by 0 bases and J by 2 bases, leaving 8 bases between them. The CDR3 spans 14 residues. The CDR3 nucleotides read TGCGCCAGCAGCCAAGATACCAGGCCCTACGAGCAGTACTTC. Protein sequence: CASSQDTRPYEQYF.

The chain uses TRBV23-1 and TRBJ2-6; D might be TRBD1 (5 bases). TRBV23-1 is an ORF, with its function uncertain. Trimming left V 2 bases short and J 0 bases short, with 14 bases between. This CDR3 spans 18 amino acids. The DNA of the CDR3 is TGCGCCAGCAGTCAAGTAGGGCAGGGCGACTCTGGGGCCAACGTCCTGACTTTC. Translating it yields CASSQVGQGDSGANVLTF.

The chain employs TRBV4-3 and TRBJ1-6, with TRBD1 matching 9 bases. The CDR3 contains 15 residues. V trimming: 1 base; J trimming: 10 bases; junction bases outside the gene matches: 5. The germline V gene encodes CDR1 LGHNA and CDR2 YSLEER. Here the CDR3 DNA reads TGCGCCAGCAGCCAAGCAGGACAGGGGAAATCACCCCTCCACTTT. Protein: CASSQAGQGKSPLHF.

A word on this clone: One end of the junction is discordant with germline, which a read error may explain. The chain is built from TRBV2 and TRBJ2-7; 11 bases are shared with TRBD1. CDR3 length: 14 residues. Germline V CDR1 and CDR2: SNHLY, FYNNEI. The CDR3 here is CASSERGQGANYGF. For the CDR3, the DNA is TGTGCCAGCAGCGAACGTGGACAGGGGGCCAACTACGGCTTC.

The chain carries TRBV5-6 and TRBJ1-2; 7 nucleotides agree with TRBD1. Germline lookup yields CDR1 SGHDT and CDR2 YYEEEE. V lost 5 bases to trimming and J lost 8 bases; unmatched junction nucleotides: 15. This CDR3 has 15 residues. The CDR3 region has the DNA TGTGCCAGCAGTCCCACCTCGACAGGGAACGGCGGCTACACCTTC. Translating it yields CASSPTSTGNGGYTF.

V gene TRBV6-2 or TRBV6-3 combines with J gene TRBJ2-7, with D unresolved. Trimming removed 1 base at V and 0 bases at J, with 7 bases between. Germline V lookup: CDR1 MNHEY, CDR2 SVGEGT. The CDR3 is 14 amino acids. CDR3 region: CASSYYPSSYEQYF. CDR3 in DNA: TGTGCCAGCAGTTACTATCCGAGCTCCTACGAGCAGTACTTC.

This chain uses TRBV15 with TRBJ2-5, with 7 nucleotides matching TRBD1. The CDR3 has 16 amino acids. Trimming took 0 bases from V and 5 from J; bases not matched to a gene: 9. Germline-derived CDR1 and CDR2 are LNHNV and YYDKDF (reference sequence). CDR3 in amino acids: CATSRDRNRGEETQYF. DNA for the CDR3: TGTGCCACCAGCAGAGATCGGAACAGGGGTGAGGAGACCCAGTACTTC. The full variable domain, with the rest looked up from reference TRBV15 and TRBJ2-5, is DAMVIQNPRYQVTQFGKPVTLSCSQTLNHNVMYWYQQKSSQAPKLLFHYYDKDFNNEADTPDNFQSRRPNTSFCFLDIRSPGLGDTAMYLCATSRDRNRGEETQYFGPGTRLLVL.

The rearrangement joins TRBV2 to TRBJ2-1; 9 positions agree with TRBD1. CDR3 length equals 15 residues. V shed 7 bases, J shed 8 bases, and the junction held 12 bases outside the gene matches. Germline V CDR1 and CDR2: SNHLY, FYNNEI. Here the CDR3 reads CASKTTGGLWDEQFF. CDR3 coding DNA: TGTGCCAGCAAGACCACAGGGGGCCTCTGGGATGAGCAGTTCTTC.

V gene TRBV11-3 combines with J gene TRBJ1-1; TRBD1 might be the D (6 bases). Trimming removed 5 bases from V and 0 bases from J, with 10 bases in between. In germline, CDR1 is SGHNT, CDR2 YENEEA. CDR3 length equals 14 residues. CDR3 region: CASSPQGVNTEAFF. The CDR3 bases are TGTGCCAGCAGCCCACAGGGAGTGAACACTGAAGCTTTCTTT.

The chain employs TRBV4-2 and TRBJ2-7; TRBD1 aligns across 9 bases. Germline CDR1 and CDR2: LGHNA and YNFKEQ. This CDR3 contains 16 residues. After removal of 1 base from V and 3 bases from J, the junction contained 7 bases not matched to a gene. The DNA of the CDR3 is TGTGCCAGCAGCCAAGTGCTCCGGACAGGGGACTACGAGCAGTACTTC. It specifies CASSQVLRTGDYEQYF.

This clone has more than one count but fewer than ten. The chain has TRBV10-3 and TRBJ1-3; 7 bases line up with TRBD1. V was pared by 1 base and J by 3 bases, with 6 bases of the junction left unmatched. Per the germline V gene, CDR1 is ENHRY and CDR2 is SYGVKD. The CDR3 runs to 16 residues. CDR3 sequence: CAISELRQGSGNTIYF. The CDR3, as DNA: TGTGCCATCAGTGAGTTAAGACAGGGCAGTGGAAACACCATATATTTT.

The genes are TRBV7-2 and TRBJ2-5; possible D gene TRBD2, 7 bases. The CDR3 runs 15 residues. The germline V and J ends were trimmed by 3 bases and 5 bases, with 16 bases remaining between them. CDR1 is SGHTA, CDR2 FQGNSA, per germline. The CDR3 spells CASSFRGASAETQYF. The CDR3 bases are TGTGCCAGCAGCTTTCGGGGGGCCTCTGCGGAGACCCAGTACTTC.

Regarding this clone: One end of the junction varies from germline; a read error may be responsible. The CDR3 is CASSLAGVKTEAFF. The CDR3, as DNA: TGTGCCAGCAGCTTGGCAGGGGTGAAGACTGAAGCTTTCTTT. This sequence joins TRBV5-4 and TRBJ1-1; D possibly corresponds to TRBD1 (6 bases). Germline V gene lookup returns CDR1 SGHNT and CDR2 YYREEE (reference sequence). This CDR3 is built from 14 residues.